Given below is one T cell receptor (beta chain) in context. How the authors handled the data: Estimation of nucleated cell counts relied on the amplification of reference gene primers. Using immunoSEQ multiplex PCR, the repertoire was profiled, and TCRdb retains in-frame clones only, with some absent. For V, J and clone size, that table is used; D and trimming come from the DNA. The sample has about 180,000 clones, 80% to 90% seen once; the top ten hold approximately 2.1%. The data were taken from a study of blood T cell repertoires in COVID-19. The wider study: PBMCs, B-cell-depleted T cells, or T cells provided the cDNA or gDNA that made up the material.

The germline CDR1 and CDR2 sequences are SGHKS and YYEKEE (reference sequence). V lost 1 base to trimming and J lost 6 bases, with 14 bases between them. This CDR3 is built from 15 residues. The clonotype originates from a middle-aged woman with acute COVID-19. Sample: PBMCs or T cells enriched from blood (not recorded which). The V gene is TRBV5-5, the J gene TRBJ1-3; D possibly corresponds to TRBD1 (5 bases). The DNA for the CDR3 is TGTGCCAGCAGCTTGCCCGCGGGGCCCGCAAACACCATATATTTT. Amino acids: CASSLPAGPANTIYF. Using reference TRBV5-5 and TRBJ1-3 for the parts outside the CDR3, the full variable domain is DAGVTQSPTHLIKTRGQQVTLRCSPISGHKSVSWYQQVLGQGPQFIFQYYEKEERGRGNFPDRFSARQFPNYSSELNVNALLLGDSALYLCASSLPAGPANTIYFGEGSWLTVV.